This TCR beta chain was documented in a study of molecular identifiers for immune sequencing clone quantification. V lost 4 bases, J lost 7 bases, and 5 bases stayed unmatched. Per germline, CDR1 MNHEY and CDR2 SVGAGI. This CDR3 contains 16 residues. Generation of bulk TCR libraries relied on previously described methods and listed TCR primers. TCRdb used MiXCR to reprocess the PCR reads, holding one entry per CDR3 protein. The table includes 490,000 or so distinct CDR3 sequences, around 21% detected once. CD8+CD4-CCR7+CD45RA+ sorting gave the naive CD8 T cells. The receptor comes from a human donor in good health. Some libraries in this study had Jurkat cell RNA spiked in. The sequenced sample consisted of naive CD8+ T cells from blood, with Jurkat cell RNA spiked in. Subset: FACS-sorted CD8+CD4-CCR7+CD45RA+ naive T cells. This chain joins TRBV6-5 and TRBJ2-2; 14 bases align to TRBD2. The CDR3 loop reads CASSSGLAGARGELFF. The CDR3, as DNA: TGTGCCAGCAGTTCGGGACTAGCGGGGGCCCGCGGGGAGCTGTTTTTT.